Listed below are T cell receptor beta chains from one sample, sequenced in a study of blood T cell repertoires in COVID-19. The protocol was immunoSEQ multiplex PCR, while the TCRdb copy is restricted to in-frame clones and leaves out a portion. Among over 350,000 clones listed, approximately 90% were seen once. Sequenced material: PBMCs or T cells enriched from blood (not recorded which). These receptor sequences come from a woman aged 18-29 years with acute COVID-19. The CDR3 runs from the conserved cysteine through the conserved F or W. A D gene is named only where the DNA matches it firmly. Only part of the rows carry a size: once, few, many, or a class if the clone is expanded.

d_call: NA; clone_size: NA; v_call: TRBV21-1; j_call: TRBJ2-7; cdr3_nt: TGTGCCACGAGAAGTGAGGATAACGAGCAGTACTTC; cdr3_aa: CATRSEDNEQYF
d_call: TRBD2; clone_size: NA; v_call: TRBV25-1; j_call: TRBJ2-3; cdr3_nt: TGTGCCAGCAGTCCCCCGGGACTAGCGGGGGATCGCACAGATACGCAGTATTTT; cdr3_aa: CASSPPGLAGDRTDTQYF
d_call: TRBD2; clone_size: NA; v_call: TRBV10-1; j_call: TRBJ2-5; cdr3_nt: TGCGCCAGCAGTTCAGCGGGAGTCGGGACCCAGTACTTC; cdr3_aa: CASSSAGVGTQYF
d_call: TRBD1; clone_size: NA; v_call: TRBV11-2; j_call: TRBJ2-7; cdr3_nt: TGTGCCAGCAGCTTATCCCCGGGACAGGGGAACGAGCAGTACTTC; cdr3_aa: CASSLSPGQGNEQYF
d_call: TRBD2; clone_size: NA; v_call: TRBV5-4; j_call: TRBJ2-7; cdr3_nt: TGTGCCAGCAGCCAGGGACTAGCGGAAACCTACGAGCAGTACTTC; cdr3_aa: CASSQGLAETYEQYF
d_call: NA; clone_size: NA; v_call: TRBV18; j_call: TRBJ1-1; cdr3_nt: TGTGCCAGCTCGGCCTCAGGGGACACTGAAGCTTTCTTT; cdr3_aa: CASSASGDTEAFF
d_call: TRBD1; clone_size: NA; v_call: TRBV5-1; j_call: TRBJ2-5; cdr3_nt: TGCGCCAGCAGCTCGGACAGGGGCGGAGAGACCCAGTACTTC; cdr3_aa: CASSSDRGGETQYF
d_call: NA; clone_size: few; v_call: TRBV7-9; j_call: TRBJ1-6; cdr3_nt: TGTGCCAGCAGCGCCACCACCTCCAGGGTGGATCGTTCACCCCTCCACTTT; cdr3_aa: CASSATTSRVDRSPLHF
d_call: TRBD1; clone_size: NA; v_call: TRBV9; j_call: TRBJ1-6; cdr3_nt: TGTGCCAGCAGCGTGACAGGGGGCGGGTCACCCCTCCACTTT; cdr3_aa: CASSVTGGGSPLHF
d_call: NA; clone_size: NA; v_call: TRBV25-1; j_call: TRBJ2-5; cdr3_nt: TGTGCCAGCAGGGCCGGGATCTTGGTGTCGGAGACCCAGTACTTC; cdr3_aa: CASRAGILVSETQYF
d_call: NA; clone_size: NA; v_call: TRBV6-5; j_call: TRBJ2-3; cdr3_nt: TGTGCCAGCAGTTATTTGGCGGGGTCTAGCACAGATACGCAGTATTTT; cdr3_aa: CASSYLAGSSTDTQYF
d_call: NA; clone_size: NA; v_call: TRBV5-1; j_call: TRBJ2-2; cdr3_nt: TGCGCCAGCAGCTTGGGGACCCCCGTTGGGAGCACCGGGGAGCTGTTTTTT; cdr3_aa: CASSLGTPVGSTGELFF
d_call: NA; clone_size: once; v_call: TRBV15; j_call: TRBJ1-6; cdr3_nt: TGTGCCACCAGCAGAGACAGCTCCTATAATTCACCCCTCCACTTT; cdr3_aa: CATSRDSSYNSPLHF
d_call: NA; clone_size: NA; v_call: TRBV21-1; j_call: TRBJ2-7; cdr3_nt: TGTGCCAGCAGCAACGTGGGCCCCGGCCTCTCCTACGAGCAGTACTTC; cdr3_aa: CASSNVGPGLSYEQYF
d_call: TRBD2; clone_size: NA; v_call: TRBV24-1; j_call: TRBJ2-1; cdr3_nt: TGTGCCACCAGTGATTCCAATTTGGGACTAGCGGGATACAATGAGCAGTTCTTC; cdr3_aa: CATSDSNLGLAGYNEQFF
d_call: TRBD1; clone_size: NA; v_call: TRBV5-5; j_call: TRBJ2-5; cdr3_nt: TGTGCCAGCAGCTTCGGACAGGGTCAAGAGACCCAGTACTTC; cdr3_aa: CASSFGQGQETQYF
d_call: TRBD1; clone_size: NA; v_call: TRBV28; j_call: TRBJ1-5; cdr3_nt: TGTGCCAGCACCCCCCTGGGACAGTCAAGCAATCAGCCCCAGCATTTT; cdr3_aa: CASTPLGQSSNQPQHF
d_call: TRBD1; clone_size: once; v_call: TRBV12-5; j_call: TRBJ2-1; cdr3_nt: TGTGCTAGTGGTTTGGGACAGGGGGCAAGTGAGCAGTTCTTC; cdr3_aa: CASGLGQGASEQFF
d_call: TRBD1; clone_size: NA; v_call: TRBV5-4; j_call: TRBJ2-7; cdr3_nt: TGTGCCAGCAGCTTGGACAGGGGTCTTTGGGAGCAGTACTTC; cdr3_aa: CASSLDRGLWEQYF
d_call: TRBD1; clone_size: NA; v_call: TRBV20-1; j_call: TRBJ2-7; cdr3_nt: TGCAGTGCTAGTGAACAGGGGATCTACGAGCAGTACTTC; cdr3_aa: CSASEQGIYEQYF
d_call: NA; clone_size: NA; v_call: TRBV5-6; j_call: TRBJ2-5; cdr3_nt: TGTGCCAGCAGCTTGGCCATCCAAGAGACCCAGTACTTC; cdr3_aa: CASSLAIQETQYF
d_call: NA; clone_size: NA; v_call: TRBV15; j_call: TRBJ1-3; cdr3_nt: TGTGCCACCAGCATTAAACAGGGCTCTGGAAACACCATATATTTT; cdr3_aa: CATSIKQGSGNTIYF
d_call: TRBD2; clone_size: NA; v_call: TRBV5-4; j_call: TRBJ2-1; cdr3_nt: TGTGCCAGCAGCCAGCGGGATCTCTCCTACAATGAGCAGTTCTTC; cdr3_aa: CASSQRDLSYNEQFF
d_call: TRBD1; clone_size: NA; v_call: TRBV10-3; j_call: TRBJ1-4; cdr3_nt: TGTGCCATCAGTGAGCGCTTACAGGAAGGACAGGCTGAAAAACTGTTTTTT; cdr3_aa: CAISERLQEGQAEKLFF
d_call: NA; clone_size: once; v_call: TRBV18; j_call: TRBJ1-1; cdr3_nt: TGTGCCAGCTCACCACCGAGCAGGGAAGCTTTCTTT; cdr3_aa: CASSPPSREAFF
d_call: NA; clone_size: once; v_call: TRBV11-2; j_call: TRBJ2-7; cdr3_nt: TGTGCCAGCAGCTTAGCGGACTTCTACGAGCAGTACTTC; cdr3_aa: CASSLADFYEQYF
d_call: TRBD1; clone_size: once; v_call: TRBV5-5; j_call: TRBJ2-2; cdr3_nt: TGTGCCAGCAGCGCCACCGGACAGGGGGCGACCGGGGAGCTGTTTTTT; cdr3_aa: CASSATGQGATGELFF
d_call: NA; clone_size: once; v_call: TRBV4-3; j_call: TRBJ1-1; cdr3_nt: TGCGCCAGCAGCCAAGGAAGGGGATCGGACACTGAAGCTTTCTTT; cdr3_aa: CASSQGRGSDTEAFF
d_call: TRBD1; clone_size: NA; v_call: TRBV7-2; j_call: TRBJ2-3; cdr3_nt: TGTGCCAGCAGCTTACGGGACAGCCGCACAGATACGCAGTATTTT; cdr3_aa: CASSLRDSRTDTQYF
d_call: TRBD2; clone_size: NA; v_call: TRBV9; j_call: TRBJ2-3; cdr3_nt: TGTGCCAGCAGTCCCCCGGGAGGAACAGATACGCAGTATTTT; cdr3_aa: CASSPPGGTDTQYF
d_call: TRBD2; clone_size: NA; v_call: TRBV7-2; j_call: TRBJ2-7; cdr3_nt: TGTGCCAGCAGCCAACGACTAGCGAAGGACGAGCAGTACTTC; cdr3_aa: CASSQRLAKDEQYF
d_call: TRBD2; clone_size: NA; v_call: TRBV27; j_call: TRBJ2-7; cdr3_nt: TGTGCCAGCAGTTATGAGACCGAAGAGGAACCGGGACTAGCGCCACCCTACGAGCAGTACTTC; cdr3_aa: CASSYETEEEPGLAPPYEQYF
d_call: TRBD1; clone_size: NA; v_call: TRBV19; j_call: TRBJ2-3; cdr3_nt: TGTGCCAGTAGGGCCCGGACAGGGGGTTTAGATACGCAGTATTTT; cdr3_aa: CASRARTGGLDTQYF
d_call: NA; clone_size: NA; v_call: TRBV9; j_call: TRBJ2-1; cdr3_nt: TGTGCCAGCAGCCTCCGGGCTAGCTCCAATGAGCAGTTCTTC; cdr3_aa: CASSLRASSNEQFF
d_call: TRBD1; clone_size: NA; v_call: TRBV12-3/TRBV12-4; j_call: TRBJ2-7; cdr3_nt: TGTGCCAGCAGCCGGGGACAGGTCTACGAGCAGTACTTC; cdr3_aa: CASSRGQVYEQYF
d_call: TRBD1; clone_size: NA; v_call: TRBV29-1; j_call: TRBJ1-1; cdr3_nt: TGCAGCGTTCCCTGGTCCCCAGGGGGCAGAACTGAAGCTTTCTTT; cdr3_aa: CSVPWSPGGRTEAFF
d_call: TRBD2; clone_size: once; v_call: TRBV7-2; j_call: TRBJ2-4; cdr3_nt: TGTGCCAGCAGCAGGACTAGCAGAGACATTCAGTACTTC; cdr3_aa: CASSRTSRDIQYF
d_call: TRBD2; clone_size: NA; v_call: TRBV7-9; j_call: TRBJ2-7; cdr3_nt: TGTGCCAGCAGCGCGTGGACTAGCGGGTATAGCTCCTACGAGCAGTACTTC; cdr3_aa: CASSAWTSGYSSYEQYF
d_call: TRBD2; clone_size: NA; v_call: TRBV14; j_call: TRBJ2-1; cdr3_nt: TGTGCCAGCAGCCTAAGTCGGGGGGTCTACAATGAGCAGTTCTTC; cdr3_aa: CASSLSRGVYNEQFF
d_call: NA; clone_size: NA; v_call: TRBV19; j_call: TRBJ1-1; cdr3_nt: TGTGCCAGTAGTACCCAGGTTTGGACTGAAGCTTTCTTT; cdr3_aa: CASSTQVWTEAFF
d_call: TRBD2; clone_size: NA; v_call: TRBV27; j_call: TRBJ2-1; cdr3_nt: TGTGCCAGCAGAGCGGGAGGGTTGACTGAGCAGTTCTTC; cdr3_aa: CASRAGGLTEQFF
d_call: TRBD1; clone_size: NA; v_call: TRBV27; j_call: TRBJ2-2; cdr3_nt: TGTGCCAGCAGTCGACCCCGGGACAGGGCAACCGGGGAGCTGTTTTTT; cdr3_aa: CASSRPRDRATGELFF
d_call: NA; clone_size: NA; v_call: TRBV10-3; j_call: TRBJ1-6; cdr3_nt: TGTGCCATCAGTGAGCGGCAGGATGATTCACCCCTCCACTTT; cdr3_aa: CAISERQDDSPLHF
d_call: TRBD1; clone_size: NA; v_call: TRBV3-1/TRBV3-2; j_call: TRBJ2-5; cdr3_nt: TGTGCCAGCAGCCAAGAGGGGACAGGGGGAGGTATCGAGACCCAGTACTTC; cdr3_aa: CASSQEGTGGGIETQYF
d_call: TRBD2; clone_size: NA; v_call: TRBV11-2; j_call: TRBJ2-7; cdr3_nt: TGTGCCAGCAGCTTAGTAGCGGGGGGACAATACGAGCAGTACTTC; cdr3_aa: CASSLVAGGQYEQYF
d_call: NA; clone_size: NA; v_call: TRBV10-2; j_call: TRBJ1-1; cdr3_nt: TGCGCCAGCAGTGAACTGACAGGCCGGTTTCCCACTGAAGCTTTCTTT; cdr3_aa: CASSELTGRFPTEAFF
d_call: TRBD1; clone_size: few; v_call: TRBV24-1; j_call: TRBJ2-1; cdr3_nt: TGTGCCACCAGTGATCCAGGGGGCTCCTACAATGAGCAGTTCTTC; cdr3_aa: CATSDPGGSYNEQFF
d_call: NA; clone_size: NA; v_call: TRBV9; j_call: TRBJ1-4; cdr3_nt: TGTGCCAGCAGCGTAGATGGGACACAAAATGAAAAACTGTTTTTT; cdr3_aa: CASSVDGTQNEKLFF
d_call: TRBD1; clone_size: NA; v_call: TRBV20-1; j_call: TRBJ1-4; cdr3_nt: TGCAGTGCTAGTGAACCGGGACAGGGTTATGAAAAACTGTTTTTT; cdr3_aa: CSASEPGQGYEKLFF
d_call: TRBD1; clone_size: NA; v_call: TRBV5-6; j_call: TRBJ1-1; cdr3_nt: TGTGCCAGCAGCTTTACGACAGGGACTGAAGCTTTCTTT; cdr3_aa: CASSFTTGTEAFF
d_call: TRBD1; clone_size: NA; v_call: TRBV29-1; j_call: TRBJ2-7; cdr3_nt: TGCAGCGTTAGGGACAGGGGAACCTACGAGCAGTACTTC; cdr3_aa: CSVRDRGTYEQYF
d_call: NA; clone_size: NA; v_call: TRBV7-9; j_call: TRBJ2-7; cdr3_nt: TGTGCCAGCAGCTTAGTCCCAGGAACCTACGAGCAGTACTTC; cdr3_aa: CASSLVPGTYEQYF
d_call: TRBD1; clone_size: NA; v_call: TRBV10-3; j_call: TRBJ2-2; cdr3_nt: TGTGCCACGCGGACAGGGGGAGCGAACACCGGGGAGCTGTTTTTT; cdr3_aa: CATRTGGANTGELFF
d_call: NA; clone_size: NA; v_call: TRBV5-1; j_call: TRBJ1-2; cdr3_nt: TGCGCCAGCAGCTTGGGACGGATGAACTATGATGGCTACACCTTC; cdr3_aa: CASSLGRMNYDGYTF
d_call: NA; clone_size: NA; v_call: TRBV27; j_call: TRBJ2-1; cdr3_nt: TGTGCCAGCAGTTTAACCCCGTACCTAAACAATGAGCAGTTCTTC; cdr3_aa: CASSLTPYLNNEQFF
d_call: NA; clone_size: NA; v_call: TRBV5-5; j_call: TRBJ2-7; cdr3_nt: TGTGCCAGCAGCCCCATGTGGGGCAGTTCCTACGAGCAGTACTTC; cdr3_aa: CASSPMWGSSYEQYF
d_call: NA; clone_size: NA; v_call: TRBV7-9; j_call: TRBJ2-7; cdr3_nt: TGTGCCAGCAGCTCCGGACAGACCCTTTTCGACGAGCAGTACTTC; cdr3_aa: CASSSGQTLFDEQYF